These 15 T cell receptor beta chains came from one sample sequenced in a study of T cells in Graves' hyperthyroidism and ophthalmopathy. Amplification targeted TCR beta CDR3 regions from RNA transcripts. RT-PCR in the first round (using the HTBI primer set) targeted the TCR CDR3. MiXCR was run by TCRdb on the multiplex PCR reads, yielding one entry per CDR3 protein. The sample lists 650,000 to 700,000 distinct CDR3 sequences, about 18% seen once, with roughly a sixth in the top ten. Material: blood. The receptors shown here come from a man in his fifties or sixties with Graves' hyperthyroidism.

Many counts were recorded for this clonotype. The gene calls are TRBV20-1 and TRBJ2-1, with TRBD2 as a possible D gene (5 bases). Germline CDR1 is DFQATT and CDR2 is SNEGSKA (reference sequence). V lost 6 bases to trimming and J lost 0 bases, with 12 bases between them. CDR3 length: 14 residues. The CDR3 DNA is TGCAGTGCCAGGCGTGGGAGCTCCTACAATGAGCAGTTCTTC. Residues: CSARRGSSYNEQFF.

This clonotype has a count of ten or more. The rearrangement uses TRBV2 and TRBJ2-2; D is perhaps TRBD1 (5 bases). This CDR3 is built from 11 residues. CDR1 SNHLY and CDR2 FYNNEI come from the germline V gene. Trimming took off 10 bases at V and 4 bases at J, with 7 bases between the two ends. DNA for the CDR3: TGTGCCATCAGGGCCACCGGGGAGCTGTTTTTT. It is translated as CAIRATGELFF. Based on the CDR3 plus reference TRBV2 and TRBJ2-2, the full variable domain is EPEVTQTPSHQVTQMGQEVILRCVPISNHLYFYWYRQILGQKVEFLVSFYNNEISEKSEIFDDQFSVERPDGSNFTLKIRSTKLEDSAMYFCAIRATGELFFGEGSRLTVL.

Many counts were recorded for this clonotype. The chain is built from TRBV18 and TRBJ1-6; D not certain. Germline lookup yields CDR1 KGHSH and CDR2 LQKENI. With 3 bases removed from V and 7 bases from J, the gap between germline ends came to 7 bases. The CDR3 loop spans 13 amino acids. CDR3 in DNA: TGTGCCAGCTCACCCTCAGAGAATTCACCCCTCCACTTT. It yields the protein CASSPSENSPLHF.

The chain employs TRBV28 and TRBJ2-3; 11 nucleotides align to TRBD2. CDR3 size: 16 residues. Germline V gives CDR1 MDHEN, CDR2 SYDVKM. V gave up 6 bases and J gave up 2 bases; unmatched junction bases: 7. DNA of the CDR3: TGTGCCAGCAGGATAGCGGGAGGGCCGAACACAGATACGCAGTATTTT. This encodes CASRIAGGPNTDTQYF.

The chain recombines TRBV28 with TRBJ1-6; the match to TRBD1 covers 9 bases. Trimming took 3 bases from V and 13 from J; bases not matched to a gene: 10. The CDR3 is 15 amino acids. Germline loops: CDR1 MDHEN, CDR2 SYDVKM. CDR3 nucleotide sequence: TGTGCCAGCAGTTTGACCCTCACAGGGGGCGCTCCCCTCCACTTT. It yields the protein CASSLTLTGGAPLHF.

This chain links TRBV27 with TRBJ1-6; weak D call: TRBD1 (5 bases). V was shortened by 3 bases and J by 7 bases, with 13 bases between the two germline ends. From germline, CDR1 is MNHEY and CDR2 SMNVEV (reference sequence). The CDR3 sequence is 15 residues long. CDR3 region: CASSLVQGANSPLHF. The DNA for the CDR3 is TGTGCCAGCAGTTTGGTGCAGGGTGCCAATTCACCCCTCCACTTT.

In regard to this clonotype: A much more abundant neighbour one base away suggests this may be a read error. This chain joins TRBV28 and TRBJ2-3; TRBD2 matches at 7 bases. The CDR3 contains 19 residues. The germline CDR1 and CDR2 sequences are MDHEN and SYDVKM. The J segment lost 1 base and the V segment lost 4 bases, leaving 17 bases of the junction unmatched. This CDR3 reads CASSYPPWGSGYGTDTQYF. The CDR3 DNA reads TGTGCCAGCAGTTACCCCCCTTGGGGTAGCGGGTACGGCACAGATACGCAGTATTTT.

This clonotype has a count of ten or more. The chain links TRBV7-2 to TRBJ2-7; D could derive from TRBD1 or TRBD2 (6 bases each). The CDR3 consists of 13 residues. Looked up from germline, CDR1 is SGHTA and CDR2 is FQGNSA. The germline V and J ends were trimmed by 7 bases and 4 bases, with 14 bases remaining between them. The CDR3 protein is CASTSQGRYEQYF. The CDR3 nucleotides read TGTGCCAGCACCTCCCAGGGGAGGTACGAGCAGTACTTC.

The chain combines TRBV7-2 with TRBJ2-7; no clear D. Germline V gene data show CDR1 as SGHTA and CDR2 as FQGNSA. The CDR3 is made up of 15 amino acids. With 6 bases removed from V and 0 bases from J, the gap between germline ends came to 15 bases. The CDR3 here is CASSFPGHTSYEQYF. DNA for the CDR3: TGTGCCAGCAGTTTCCCGGGCCACACCTCCTACGAGCAGTACTTC.

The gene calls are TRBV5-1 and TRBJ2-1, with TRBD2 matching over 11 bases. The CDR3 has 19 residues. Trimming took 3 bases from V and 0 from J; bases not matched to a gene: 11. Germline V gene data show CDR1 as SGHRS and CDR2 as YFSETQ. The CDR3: CASSSPGLAALSSYNEQFF. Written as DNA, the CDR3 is TGCGCCAGCAGCTCACCGGGACTAGCGGCTTTGAGCTCCTACAATGAGCAGTTCTTC.

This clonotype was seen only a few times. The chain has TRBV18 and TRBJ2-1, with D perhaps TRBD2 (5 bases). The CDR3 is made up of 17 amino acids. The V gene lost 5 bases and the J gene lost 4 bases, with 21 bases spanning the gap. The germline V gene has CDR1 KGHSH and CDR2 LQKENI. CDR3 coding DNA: TGTGCCAGCTCAGCCGAATTAAGGAGCGGAGGTTACAATGAGCAGTTCTTC. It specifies CASSAELRSGGYNEQFF.

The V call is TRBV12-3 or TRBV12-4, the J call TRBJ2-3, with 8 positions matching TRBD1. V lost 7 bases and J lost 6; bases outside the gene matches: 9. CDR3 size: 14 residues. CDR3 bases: TGTGCCAGCACCCAGGACAGGGCCATTGATACGCAGTATTTT. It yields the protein CASTQDRAIDTQYF.

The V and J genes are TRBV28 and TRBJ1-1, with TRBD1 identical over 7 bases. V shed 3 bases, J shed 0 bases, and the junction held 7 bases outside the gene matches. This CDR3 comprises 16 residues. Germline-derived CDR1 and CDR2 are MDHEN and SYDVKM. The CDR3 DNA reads TGTGCCAGCAGTTTTCTCGGACAGGCCATGAACACTGAAGCTTTCTTT. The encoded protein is CASSFLGQAMNTEAFF.

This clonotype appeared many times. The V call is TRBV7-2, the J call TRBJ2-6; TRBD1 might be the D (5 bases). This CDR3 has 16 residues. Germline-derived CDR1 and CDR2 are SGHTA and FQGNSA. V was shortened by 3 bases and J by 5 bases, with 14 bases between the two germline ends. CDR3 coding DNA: TGTGCCAGCAGCTTTGTACCAGGGTCCTGGGCCAACGTCCTGACTTTC. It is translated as CASSFVPGSWANVLTF.

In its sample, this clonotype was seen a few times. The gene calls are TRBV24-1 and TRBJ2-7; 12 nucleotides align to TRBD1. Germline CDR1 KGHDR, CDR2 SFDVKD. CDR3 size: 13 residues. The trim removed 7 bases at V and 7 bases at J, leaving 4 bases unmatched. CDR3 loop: CATRGQGAEEQYF. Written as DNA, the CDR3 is TGTGCCACCAGGGGACAGGGGGCGGAAGAGCAGTACTTC.